Below, 32 T cell receptor beta chains from the same sample are listed, as sequenced in a study of blood T cell repertoires in COVID-19. Sequenced by immunoSEQ multiplex PCR; TCRdb stores in-frame clones only, minus some. The sample contains 150,000 to 200,000 clones, 76% of which appear only once. Input material: PBMCs or T cells enriched from blood (not recorded which). The receptor source for this set is a woman aged 45-59 years with acute COVID-19.

The rearrangement links TRBV24-1 to TRBJ1-2, with D unresolved. V was shortened by 4 bases and J by 3 bases, with 11 bases between the two germline ends. The V gene's germline CDR1 is KGHDR and CDR2 SFDVKD. The CDR3 contains 14 residues. The CDR3, as DNA: TGTGCCACCAGTGACGGAGGGTCTGACTATGGCTACACCTTC. This sequence encodes CATSDGGSDYGYTF.

The rearrangement links TRBV10-1 to TRBJ2-3; a weak D match, TRBD2 (5 bases). The CDR3 loop spans 18 amino acids. Per the germline V gene, CDR1 is WNHNN and CDR2 is SYGVQD (reference sequence). Trimming took 0 bases from V and 0 from J, leaving 16 bases between them. CDR3 sequence: CASSESTRGYPSTDTQYF. CDR3 bases: TGCGCCAGCAGTGAGTCGACTCGAGGGTACCCTAGCACAGATACGCAGTATTTT.

The chain uses TRBV5-5 and TRBJ1-2; no firm D call. The V and J ends lost 0 bases and 4 bases respectively, with 13 bases between them. CDR1 and CDR2 from the germline V gene are SGHKS and YYEKEE (reference sequence). The CDR3 is made up of 15 amino acids. The CDR3 sequence: CASSLGSPRAYGYTF. DNA for the CDR3: TGTGCCAGCAGCTTGGGGTCCCCGCGGGCCTATGGCTACACCTTC.

The V call is TRBV7-8, the J call TRBJ1-5; the match to TRBD1 covers 9 bases. CDR1 is SGHVS and CDR2 is FQNEAQ in the germline V gene. Trimming removed 1 base from V and 2 bases from J; junction bases left unmatched: 6. This CDR3 is built from 17 residues. The CDR3 region has the DNA TGTGCCAGCAGCTTAGGATTGGGGGACAGGGGCAATCAGCCCCAGCATTTT. Amino acids: CASSLGLGDRGNQPQHF.

This chain links TRBV19 with TRBJ1-1; tentatively, D is TRBD1 (5 bases). Germline lookup yields CDR1 LNHDA and CDR2 SQIVND (reference sequence). The CDR3 loop spans 14 amino acids. The V end lost 5 bases, the J end lost 0 bases, and 10 bases lay between the germline ends. CDR3 region: CASSGGAVNTEAFF. CDR3 in DNA: TGTGCCAGTAGTGGAGGGGCGGTGAACACTGAAGCTTTCTTT. Full variable domain (missing parts from reference TRBV19 and TRBJ1-1): DGGITQSPKYLFRKEGQNVTLSCEQNLNHDAMYWYRQDPGQGLRLIYYSQIVNDFQKGDIAEGYSVSREKKESFPLTVTSAQKNPTAFYLCASSGGAVNTEAFFGQGTRLTVV.

This rearrangement joins TRBV10-3 to TRBJ2-5; 8 positions agree with TRBD2. The germline V gene encodes CDR1 ENHRY and CDR2 SYGVKD. The trim removed 10 bases at V and 4 bases at J, leaving 11 bases unmatched. The CDR3 totals 14 residues. The CDR3 coding sequence is TGTGCCACTCGGGGGGGGGATTGGCCAGAGACCCAGTACTTC. It specifies CATRGGDWPETQYF.

This rearrangement joins TRBV7-2 to TRBJ1-3; 8 bases are a match to TRBD1. The germline CDR1 and CDR2 sequences are SGHTA and FQGNSA. Losses at the gene ends were 4 bases for V and 4 bases for J; bases not matched to a gene: 9. This CDR3 region has 16 residues. CDR3 bases: TGTGCCAGCAGCTCCCCAGGACAGGGCGCAGGAAACACCATATATTTT. It encodes CASSSPGQGAGNTIYF.

This clone was picked up one time. This chain uses TRBV30 with TRBJ1-1, with D perhaps TRBD1 (6 bases). The CDR3 totals 14 residues. Germline V gene data show CDR1 as GTSNPN and CDR2 as SVGIG (reference sequence). Trimming shortened V by 3 bases and J by 4 bases, and 15 bases separated the two germline ends. DNA of the CDR3: TGTGCCTGGAGCGGACAGCCTTTGAGCACTGAAGCTTTCTTT. Protein: CAWSGQPLSTEAFF.

In its sample, this clone was seen once. The chain recombines TRBV28 with TRBJ2-3, with no clear D. Germline CDR1 reads MDHEN; CDR2 reads SYDVKM. V was cut by 7 bases and J by 1 base, with 18 bases left in between. CDR3 size: 16 residues. CDR3 residues: CASKSNWRGGTDTQYF. The CDR3 DNA is TGTGCCAGCAAATCAAATTGGCGAGGCGGCACAGATACGCAGTATTTT.

The rearrangement joins TRBV13 to TRBJ2-2; weak D call: TRBD1 (6 bases). Germline assignment: CDR1 PRHDT and CDR2 FYEKMQ (reference sequence). The length of the CDR3 is 17 residues. V lost 0 bases, J lost 1 base, and 12 bases lay in between. The CDR3 here is CASSLGLGRGNTGELFF. The CDR3 DNA reads as TGTGCCAGCAGCTTAGGCCTGGGCAGGGGGAACACCGGGGAGCTGTTTTTT.

The V and J genes are TRBV6-5 and TRBJ1-1; unclear D gene. CDR1 is MNHEY, CDR2 SVGAGI, per germline. The CDR3 contains 13 residues. The V end lost 6 bases, the J end lost 0 bases, and 8 bases lay between the germline ends. The CDR3 is CASRQVMNTEAFF. CDR3 in DNA: TGTGCCAGCAGGCAGGTCATGAACACTGAAGCTTTCTTT.

This clone is a singleton in its sample. The genes are TRBV2 and TRBJ1-2, with D tentatively TRBD1 (5 bases). The germline gives CDR1 SNHLY, CDR2 FYNNEI. This CDR3 is 13 amino acids long. Trimming left V 3 bases short and J 5 bases short, with 10 bases between. This chain's CDR3 is CASSDAGKYGYTF. The CDR3 coding sequence is TGTGCCAGCAGTGATGCAGGGAAATATGGCTACACCTTC.

The chain couples TRBV7-8 to TRBJ1-5; D gene unclear. The germline gives CDR1 SGHVS, CDR2 FQNEAQ. Trimming pared 4 bases from V and 0 bases from J, leaving 16 bases between. The CDR3 length is 17 residues. In nucleotides, the CDR3 is TGTGCCAGCAGCTCCACCCCGAGGAGCTATAGCAATCAGCCCCAGCATTTT. Residues: CASSSTPRSYSNQPQHF.

A single count supports this clone. The V call is TRBV28, the J call TRBJ1-2, with a possible D match to TRBD1 (5 bases). The CDR3 contains 14 residues. CDR1 is MDHEN and CDR2 is SYDVKM in the germline V gene. The ends were cut back, 5 bases at V and 6 bases at J, with 16 bases in the middle. The CDR3 region is CASSHSPGGDGYTF. Here the CDR3 DNA reads TGTGCCAGCAGTCACTCTCCGGGAGGGGATGGCTACACCTTC.

The chain links TRBV2 to TRBJ2-7, with D possibly being TRBD1 (6 bases). Trimming shortened V by 6 bases and J by 12 bases, and 21 bases separated the two germline ends. Germline CDR1 and CDR2: SNHLY and FYNNEI. The CDR3 runs to 13 residues. The CDR3 DNA reads as TGTGCCAGCAGCCCACAGGGTTTGAAAACAGTGTACGTC. Protein sequence: CASSPQGLKTVYV.

This clone has just a few counts. V gene TRBV19 combines with J gene TRBJ2-3; D is undetermined. CDR1 LNHDA and CDR2 SQIVND come from the germline V gene (reference sequence). The CDR3 has 12 residues. Trimming left V 6 bases short and J 8 bases short, with 12 bases between. CDR3 loop: CASSQPSGTQYF. CDR3 DNA: TGTGCCAGTAGCCAGCCCTCGGGTACGCAGTATTTT.

The chain recombines TRBV5-1 with TRBJ2-6; D possibly corresponds to TRBD2 (5 bases). The V gene lost 0 bases and the J gene lost 4 bases, with 14 bases spanning the gap. The CDR3 is 17 residues long. Germline V lookup: CDR1 SGHRS, CDR2 YFSETQ. The CDR3 sequence: CASSLAREGGGANVLTF. CDR3 DNA: TGCGCCAGCAGCTTGGCCCGGGAAGGTGGGGGGGCCAACGTCCTGACTTTC.

The chain joins TRBV19 to TRBJ1-4; tentatively, D is TRBD1 (6 bases). Trimming left V 6 bases short and J 0 bases short, with 8 bases between. Germline loops: CDR1 LNHDA, CDR2 SQIVND (reference sequence). The CDR3 is made up of 14 amino acids. CDR3 residues: CASSNRATNEKLFF. CDR3 coding DNA: TGTGCCAGTAGCAACAGGGCAACTAATGAAAAACTGTTTTTT.

The chain has TRBV19 and TRBJ2-2; D possibly corresponds to TRBD2 (5 bases). The CDR3 runs 14 residues. V lost 4 bases and J 5 bases, leaving 11 bases between the germline ends. Germline V lookup: CDR1 LNHDA, CDR2 SQIVND (reference sequence). The CDR3 DNA is TGTGCCAGTAGTAGCCCCGGAGGTACCGGGGAGCTGTTTTTT. Encoded protein: CASSSPGGTGELFF.

V usage is TRBV3-1 (or the pseudogene TRBV3-2) and J usage is TRBJ2-3; D may be TRBD2 (5 bases). Germline V gives CDR1 LGHDT, CDR2 YNNKEL (reference sequence). Trimming removed 4 bases from V and 6 bases from J, with 11 bases in between. The length of the CDR3 is 13 residues. The DNA of the CDR3 is TGTGCCAGCAGCCTTCGGGGTCCCGATACGCAGTATTTT. Residues: CASSLRGPDTQYF.

The gene calls are TRBV5-4 and TRBJ2-3; no definite D call. Per germline, CDR1 SGHNT and CDR2 YYREEE (reference sequence). The V end lost 1 base, the J end lost 2 bases, and 11 bases lay between the germline ends. The CDR3 is made up of 15 amino acids. DNA of the CDR3: TGTGCCAGCAGCTTGAAGTCGGTTCACACAGATACGCAGTATTTT. The encoded protein is CASSLKSVHTDTQYF.

This clone was counted only a few times. The junction and the germline gene differ at one end; a read error may be behind it. This chain links TRBV28 with TRBJ1-5; D possibly corresponds to TRBD1 (5 bases). Looked up from germline, CDR1 is MDHEN and CDR2 is SYDVKM. CDR3 length: 15 amino acids. CDR3 loop: CASSSIPVGEKVADF. CDR3 DNA sequence: TGTGCCAGCAGTTCGATCCCGGTGGGGGAGAAGGTAGCGGATTTT.

V usage is TRBV14 and J usage is TRBJ1-3, with D hard to call. CDR1 SGHDN and CDR2 FVKESK come from the germline V gene. Trimming removed 5 bases at V and 2 bases at J, with 7 bases between. The CDR3 runs 13 residues. The CDR3 sequence: CASSFQTGNTIYF. In DNA, the CDR3 is TGTGCCAGCAGCTTTCAGACTGGAAACACCATATATTTT.

By sample fraction, this clone is medium-sized. CDR3 protein: CASSVQGDGELFF. The DNA of the CDR3 is TGCGCCAGCAGCGTCCAGGGGGACGGGGAACTGTTTTTT. This rearrangement joins TRBV5-1 to TRBJ1-4; 7 bases are shared with TRBD1. With 4 bases clipped from V and 12 bases from J, the junction kept 9 bases outside the gene matches. The CDR3 totals 13 residues. The germline gives CDR1 SGHRS, CDR2 YFSETQ.

This chain connects TRBV6-2 or TRBV6-3 to TRBJ2-3; 7 bases are shared with TRBD2. The CDR3 runs 14 residues. The junction had 8 bases not matched to a gene; V was cut back by 5 bases and J by 6 bases. The germline V gene has CDR1 MNHEY and CDR2 SVGEGT. CDR3 protein: CASSPSGARDTQYF. As DNA, the CDR3 is TGTGCCAGCAGTCCCAGCGGGGCGAGGGATACGCAGTATTTT.

The CDR3 DNA follows: TGCGCCAGCAGCTTGGCCTCTACTACTGGAAACACCATATATTTT. Its protein product is CASSLASTTGNTIYF. The chain couples TRBV5-1 to TRBJ1-3; D ambiguous. Germline values: CDR1 SGHRS, CDR2 YFSETQ. This CDR3 is 15 amino acids long. Trimming took off 0 bases at V and 2 bases at J, with 9 bases between the two ends.

The chain has TRBV4-1 and TRBJ2-5; D may be TRBD2 (5 bases). Germline CDR1 and CDR2: MGHRA and YSYEKL. The CDR3 contains 17 residues. V lost 0 bases to trimming and J lost 2 bases, with 16 bases between them. This chain's CDR3 is CASSQERAGLAQETQYF. The CDR3 nucleotides read TGCGCCAGCAGCCAAGAGCGGGCCGGGTTGGCTCAAGAGACCCAGTACTTC.

The genes are TRBV10-3 and TRBJ2-1; tentatively, D is TRBD1 (6 bases). The germline V gene has CDR1 ENHRY and CDR2 SYGVKD. The V end was cut by 4 bases, the J end by 5 bases, with 9 bases between. This CDR3 comprises 13 residues. CDR3 sequence reads: CAISGDNDNEQFF. CDR3 nucleotide sequence: TGTGCCATCAGTGGGGACAATGACAATGAGCAGTTCTTC.

This chain connects TRBV5-4 to TRBJ2-5, with a possible D match to TRBD1 (5 bases). V lost 1 base to trimming and J lost 5 bases, with 9 bases between them. The CDR3 totals 13 residues. Germline V gene data show CDR1 as SGHNT and CDR2 as YYREEE (reference sequence). CDR3 amino acids: CASSLQGMETQYF. The CDR3, as DNA: TGTGCCAGCAGCTTGCAGGGAATGGAGACCCAGTACTTC.

The genes are TRBV2 and TRBJ1-3; D not resolved. In germline, CDR1 is SNHLY, CDR2 FYNNEI. V was clipped by 4 bases and J by 15 bases, with 13 bases between them. The CDR3 length is 11 residues. The CDR3 spells CASSVLGSTYF. CDR3 nucleotides: TGTGCCAGCAGTGTTTTGGGCAGTACATATTTT.

This clone was recorded a few times. The rearrangement uses TRBV5-6 and TRBJ1-3; D is undetermined. Germline loops: CDR1 SGHDT, CDR2 YYEEEE. V gave up 2 bases and J gave up 4 bases, with 7 bases separating them. CDR3 size: 13 residues. CDR3 residues: CASSFLRGNTIYF. Here the CDR3 DNA reads TGTGCCAGCAGCTTTTTGAGGGGAAACACCATATATTTT.

The CDR3 nucleotides are TGTGCCAGCAGCCTCGACAGGGTCTCGGTCTATGGCTACACCTTC. It specifies CASSLDRVSVYGYTF. V gene TRBV27 combines with J gene TRBJ1-2, with 7 bases fitting TRBD1. CDR1 and CDR2 from the germline V gene are MNHEY and SMNVEV (reference sequence). The CDR3 has 15 residues. The J segment lost 4 bases and the V segment lost 6 bases, leaving 11 bases of the junction unmatched.